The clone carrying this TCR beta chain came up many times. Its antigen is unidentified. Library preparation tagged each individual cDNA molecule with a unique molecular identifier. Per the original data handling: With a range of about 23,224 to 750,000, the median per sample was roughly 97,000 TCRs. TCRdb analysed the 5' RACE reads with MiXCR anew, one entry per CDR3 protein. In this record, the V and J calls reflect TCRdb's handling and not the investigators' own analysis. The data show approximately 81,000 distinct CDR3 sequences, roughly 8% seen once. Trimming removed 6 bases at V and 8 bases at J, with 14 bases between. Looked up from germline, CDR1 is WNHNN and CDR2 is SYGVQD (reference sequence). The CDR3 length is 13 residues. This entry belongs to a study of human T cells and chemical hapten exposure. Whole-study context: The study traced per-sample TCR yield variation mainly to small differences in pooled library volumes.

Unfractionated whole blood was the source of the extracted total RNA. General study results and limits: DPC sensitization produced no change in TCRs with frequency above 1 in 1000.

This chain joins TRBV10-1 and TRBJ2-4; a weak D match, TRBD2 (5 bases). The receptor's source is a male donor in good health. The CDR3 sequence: CASRDDGVDIQYF. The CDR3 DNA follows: TGCGCCAGCAGGGACGACGGGGTGGACATTCAGTACTTC.